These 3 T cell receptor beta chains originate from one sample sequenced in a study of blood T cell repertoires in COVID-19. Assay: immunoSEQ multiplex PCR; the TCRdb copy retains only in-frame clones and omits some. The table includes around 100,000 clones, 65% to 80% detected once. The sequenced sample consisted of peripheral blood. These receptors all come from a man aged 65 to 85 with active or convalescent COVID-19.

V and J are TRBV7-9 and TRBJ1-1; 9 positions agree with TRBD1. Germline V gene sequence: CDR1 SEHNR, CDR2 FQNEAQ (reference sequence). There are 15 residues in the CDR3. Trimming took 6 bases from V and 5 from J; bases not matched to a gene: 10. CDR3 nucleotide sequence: TGTGCCAGCAGTTTTACAGGGGGCGCCTGGACTGAAGCTTTCTTT. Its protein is CASSFTGGAWTEAFF. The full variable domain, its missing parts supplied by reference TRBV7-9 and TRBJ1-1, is DTGVSQNPRHKITKRGQNVTFRCDPISEHNRLYWYRQTLGQGPEFLTYFQNEAQLEKSRLLSDRFSAERPKGSFSTLEIQRTEQGDSAMYLCASSFTGGAWTEAFFGQGTRLTVV.

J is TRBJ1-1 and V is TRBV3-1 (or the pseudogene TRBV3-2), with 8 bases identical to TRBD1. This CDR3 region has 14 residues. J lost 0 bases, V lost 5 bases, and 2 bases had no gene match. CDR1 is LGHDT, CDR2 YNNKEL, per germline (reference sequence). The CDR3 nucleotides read TGTGCCAGCAGCTGGGGACAGGTGAACACTGAAGCTTTCTTT. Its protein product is CASSWGQVNTEAFF.

The CDR3 is CASSEFELAGPYEQYF. DNA for the CDR3: TGTGCCAGCAGTGAATTCGAACTAGCGGGCCCCTACGAGCAGTACTTC. This rearrangement joins TRBV6-1 to TRBJ2-7, with 9 bases matching TRBD2. Trimming took 2 bases from V and 2 from J; bases not matched to a gene: 7. The CDR3 extends over 16 amino acids. The germline V gene encodes CDR1 MNHNS and CDR2 SASEGT.